One and the same sample provided the 17 T cell receptor beta chains below, sequenced in a study of cytomegalovirus exposure and HLA in healthy donors. Assay: immunoSEQ multiplex PCR; the TCRdb copy retains only in-frame clones and omits some. The sample carries 110,000 to 150,000 clones, approximately 89% recorded once. The specimen was PBMCs. The origin of the receptors is a man aged 18 to 35 in good health and CMV-seronegative.

The rearrangement uses TRBV25-1 and TRBJ2-3; TRBD2 matches 8 bases. V lost 7 bases to trimming and J lost 3 bases; unmatched junction nucleotides: 15. The germline V gene encodes CDR1 MGHDK and CDR2 SYGVNS. The CDR3 is 17 residues long. CDR3 sequence: CASTAGGGGAVTDTQYF. The CDR3 nucleotides read TGTGCCAGCACTGCGGGGGGAGGGGGAGCGGTGACAGATACGCAGTATTTT. The full variable domain, with the rest looked up from reference TRBV25-1 and TRBJ2-3, is EADIYQTPRYLVIGTGKKITLECSQTMGHDKMYWYQQDPGMELHLIHYSYGVNSTEKGDLSSESTVSRIRTEHFPLTLESARPSHTSQYLCASTAGGGGAVTDTQYFGPGTRLTVL.

This clone was observed a single time. This chain links TRBV4-1 with TRBJ1-2; D is uncertain. V shed 0 bases and J shed 5 bases, with 7 bases lying between them. The CDR3 runs to 13 residues. Germline CDR1 is MGHRA and CDR2 is YSYEKL. Here the CDR3 reads CASSQEEVYGYTF. The CDR3 DNA is TGCGCCAGCAGCCAAGAAGAGGTTTATGGCTACACCTTC.

V usage is TRBV9 and J usage is TRBJ2-3; D may be TRBD2 (7 bases). Germline assignment: CDR1 SGDLS and CDR2 YYNGEE. This CDR3 contains 17 residues. The V end was cut by 0 bases, the J end by 4 bases, with 18 bases between. CDR3 residues: CASSVASGAGVPDTQYF. CDR3 nucleotides: TGTGCCAGCAGCGTAGCTTCAGGGGCGGGAGTCCCAGATACGCAGTATTTT.

The V call is TRBV7-2, the J call TRBJ2-1, with 12 nucleotides matching TRBD2. V trimming: 4 bases; J trimming: 9 bases; junction bases outside the gene matches: 7. Germline V CDR1 and CDR2: SGHTA, FQGNSA. This CDR3 comprises 15 residues. Written as DNA, the CDR3 is TGTGCCAGCAGCTCTTCTAGCGGGGGGGCAATTGAGCAGTTCTTC. It encodes CASSSSSGGAIEQFF.

This chain links TRBV18 with TRBJ2-7; tentative D call: TRBD1 (6 bases). The V and J ends lost 1 base and 3 bases respectively, with 13 bases between them. In germline, CDR1 is KGHSH, CDR2 LQKENI. This CDR3 is 15 amino acids long. This chain's CDR3 is CASSPLAGANYEQYV. CDR3 sequence (DNA): TGTGCCAGCTCACCACTGGCAGGGGCCAACTACGAGCAGTACGTC.

V is TRBV2 and J is TRBJ2-7, with 7 nucleotides matching TRBD2. The length of the CDR3 is 15 residues. J gave up 1 base and V 5 bases, and 8 bases lay outside the gene matches. The germline gives CDR1 SNHLY, CDR2 FYNNEI. The CDR3 nucleotides are TGTGCCAGCAGTCCTCCTGAGCGGGGTTCCTACGAGCAGTACTTC. Amino acids: CASSPPERGSYEQYF.

This clone was recorded only once. V gene TRBV5-6 combines with J gene TRBJ2-5; 9 nucleotides line up with TRBD2. CDR1 is SGHDT and CDR2 is YYEEEE in the germline V gene. This CDR3 spans 16 amino acids. Trimming removed 0 bases from V and 2 bases from J; junction bases left unmatched: 5. In nucleotides, the CDR3 is TGTGCCAGCAGCTTGGTAGCGGGACTAGCTCAAGAGACCCAGTACTTC. This encodes CASSLVAGLAQETQYF.

This chain joins TRBV18 and TRBJ2-3, with unresolved D. The germline CDR1 and CDR2 sequences are KGHSH and LQKENI. Between the trimmed V and J ends, which lost 3 bases and 2 bases, there was a span of 9 bases. This CDR3 region has 14 residues. CDR3 nucleotides: TGTGCCAGCTCACCGCCCGGAGCCACAGATACGCAGTATTTT. This encodes CASSPPGATDTQYF.

The chain joins TRBV19 to TRBJ1-2; D might be TRBD1 (6 bases). Deletions cut 3 bases from V and 5 bases from J, with 13 bases between. CDR1 is LNHDA, CDR2 SQIVND, per germline (reference sequence). The CDR3 has 14 residues. CDR3 sequence reads: CASSIHRVSYGYTF. The CDR3 DNA reads TGTGCCAGTAGTATTCACAGGGTGTCTTATGGCTACACCTTC.

V gene TRBV28 combines with J gene TRBJ1-5; TRBD1 is a possible D gene (5 bases). With 3 bases removed from V and 6 bases from J, the gap between germline ends came to 21 bases. The CDR3 totals 17 residues. Germline V gene lookup returns CDR1 MDHEN and CDR2 SYDVKM. CDR3 region: CASSLAWGPWGVQPQHF. CDR3 coding DNA: TGTGCCAGCAGTTTGGCGTGGGGTCCCTGGGGGGTTCAGCCCCAGCATTTT.

This chain links TRBV9 with TRBJ2-3; 13 positions agree with TRBD2. Germline-derived CDR1 and CDR2 are SGDLS and YYNGEE. This CDR3 region has 18 residues. Trimming removed 0 bases from V and 3 bases from J; junction bases left unmatched: 7. CDR3 protein: CASSVARLAGGVTDTQYF. The CDR3 bases are TGTGCCAGCAGCGTAGCAAGACTAGCGGGGGGAGTAACAGATACGCAGTATTTT.

V gene TRBV7-7 combines with J gene TRBJ2-1, with 12 bases identical to TRBD2. The germline V gene has CDR1 SSHAT and CDR2 FNYEAQ (reference sequence). V shed 3 bases, J shed 6 bases, and the junction held 3 bases outside the gene matches. The CDR3 is made up of 15 amino acids. CDR3 amino acids: CASSLGLAGINEQFF. DNA for the CDR3: TGTGCCAGCAGCTTGGGACTAGCGGGCATCAATGAGCAGTTCTTC.

This clone was detected once. The V call is TRBV9, the J call TRBJ2-3; D remains ambiguous. Germline V CDR1 and CDR2: SGDLS, YYNGEE. Trimming cost V 0 bases and J 4 bases, with 6 bases left between them. The CDR3 is 13 residues long. For the CDR3, the DNA is TGTGCCAGCAGCGTAGGGCTAGCAGATACGCAGTATTTT. Amino acid sequence: CASSVGLADTQYF.

The chain combines TRBV6-1 with TRBJ1-2, with no clear D. CDR3 length: 12 amino acids. Trimming removed 3 bases at V and 4 bases at J, with 6 bases between. From germline, CDR1 is MNHNS and CDR2 SASEGT. DNA of the CDR3: TGTGCCAGCAGTGATGGAGCCTATGGCTACACCTTC. Translating it yields CASSDGAYGYTF.

This clone occurred once. This chain connects TRBV7-2 to TRBJ2-1; 7 bases are a match to TRBD2. The CDR3 totals 16 residues. From germline, CDR1 is SGHTA and CDR2 FQGNSA. The trim removed 1 base at V and 7 bases at J, leaving 10 bases unmatched. In nucleotides, the CDR3 is TGTGCCAGCAGCTTAGGTGGAGGACTAGTACTAAATGAGCAGTTCTTC. Translation gives CASSLGGGLVLNEQFF.

CDR3: CASRKTRATTDTQYF. CDR3 bases: TGTGCCAGCAGGAAGACTAGAGCCACGACAGATACGCAGTATTTT. V usage is TRBV6-5 and J usage is TRBJ2-3; a possible D gene is TRBD2 (6 bases). This CDR3 is built from 15 residues. Deletions cut 6 bases from V and 3 bases from J, with 16 bases between. CDR1 and CDR2 from the germline V gene are MNHEY and SVGAGI.

V usage is TRBV7-2 and J usage is TRBJ1-1; 7 bases map to TRBD1. Germline V lookup: CDR1 SGHTA, CDR2 FQGNSA. The CDR3 has 14 residues. J gave up 7 bases and V 3 bases, and 8 bases lay outside the gene matches. CDR3 bases: TGTGCCAGCAGCTTTTACAGGGGTAAAGATGAAGCTTTCTTT. This gives the protein CASSFYRGKDEAFF.